The 22 T cell receptor beta chains listed next were all sequenced from one sample in a study of T-cell memory formation after mild COVID-19 (dated by TCRdb to about 2021). The library was obtained by 5' RACE. TCRdb names Illumina NovaSeq 6000 as the instrument used. Using fastp at Q25 and MiXCR, TCRdb reprocessed the public reads and kept productive beta chains. Duplicate CDR3 protein sequences are folded into a single record with the most common DNA and genes. Across this sample there are about 340,000 distinct CDR3 sequences, with roughly 13% seen only once. The top ten clones comprise about a fifth of the sample. What was sequenced was PBMCs or a T cell subset sorted from them (not recorded which). The source is a man between 18 and 29 years old who had mild COVID-19 (a few samples of this study predate the infection). The sample titles of this study are shuffled in the database, so cell type and time point are left out; the donor was told from shared clones.

This clonotype was counted a few times. The chain carries TRBV7-2 and TRBJ2-7; 9 bases map to TRBD1. This CDR3 comprises 15 residues. Germline V gives CDR1 SGHTA, CDR2 FQGNSA. The J segment lost 1 base and the V segment lost 2 bases, leaving 3 bases of the junction unmatched. The CDR3 nucleotides are TGTGCCAGCAGCTTATATGGGACAGGGTCCTACGAGCAGTACTTC. Protein product: CASSLYGTGSYEQYF.

The V and J genes are TRBV7-3 and TRBJ2-1, with unresolved D. In germline, CDR1 is SGHTA, CDR2 FQGTGA. This CDR3 has 14 residues. V was shortened by 5 bases and J by 10 bases, with 18 bases between the two germline ends. This CDR3 is CASSPPPPRLEQFF. The CDR3 nucleotides are TGTGCCAGCAGCCCTCCCCCCCCGCGGCTAGAGCAGTTCTTC.

V is TRBV20-1 and J is TRBJ1-1; D is undetermined. V lost 5 bases, J lost 7 bases, and 8 bases lay in between. This CDR3 is 10 amino acids long. CDR1 is DFQATT and CDR2 is SNEGSKA in the germline V gene (reference sequence). CDR3 sequence reads: CSAGFFEAFF. The CDR3 DNA reads TGCAGTGCTGGCTTCTTTGAAGCTTTCTTT.

Written as DNA, the CDR3 is TGTGCCACAAGCCAGGGGAGAACAGGTGAAGCTTTCTTT. It encodes CATSQGRTGEAFF. This chain connects TRBV12-3 or TRBV12-4 to TRBJ1-1; possible D gene TRBD1, 6 bases. The CDR3 contains 13 residues. Trimming left V 10 bases short and J 7 bases short, with 19 bases between.

This clonotype was counted a few times. The J gene is TRBJ1-6, the V gene TRBV7-2, with 8 bases identical to TRBD1. The germline V gene encodes CDR1 SGHTA and CDR2 FQGNSA. The V and J ends lost 5 bases and 5 bases, in that order; junction bases with no gene match: 8. The CDR3 is made up of 16 amino acids. CDR3: CASSPDRGNHNSPLHF. The CDR3 DNA is TGTGCCAGCAGCCCAGACAGGGGAAACCATAATTCACCCCTCCACTTT.

This clonotype was seen a few times. This chain joins TRBV7-2 and TRBJ2-1; 7 nucleotides line up with TRBD2. The V gene end was trimmed by 6 bases and the J gene end by 12 bases; junction bases not matched to a gene: 11. The CDR3 sequence is 13 residues long. Germline V gene data show CDR1 as SGHTA and CDR2 as FQGNSA. CDR3 protein: CASRGASGLGQFF. The CDR3 coding sequence is TGTGCCAGCAGGGGTGCTAGCGGCCTAGGGCAGTTCTTC. The variable domain in full, completed from reference TRBV7-2 and TRBJ2-1, reads GAGVSQSPSNKVTEKGKDVELRCDPISGHTALYWYRQSLGQGLEFLIYFQGNSAPDKSGLPSDRFSAERTGGSVSTLTIQRTQQEDSAVYLCASRGASGLGQFFGPGTRLTVL.

This clonotype was counted a few times. The genes are TRBV6-5 and TRBJ1-1; 7 positions agree with TRBD1. CDR1 is MNHEY and CDR2 is SVGAGI in the germline V gene. CDR3 length: 16 amino acids. Trimming removed 5 bases from V and 2 bases from J; junction bases left unmatched: 11. CDR3 loop: CASSTARTGSNTEAFF. The CDR3 DNA reads as TGTGCCAGCAGTACGGCTAGGACAGGCTCTAACACTGAAGCTTTCTTT.

V usage is TRBV2 and J usage is TRBJ2-2; D is possibly TRBD1 (6 bases). This CDR3 has 19 residues. V shed 3 bases and J shed 2 bases, with 22 bases lying between them. CDR1 and CDR2 from the germline V gene are SNHLY and FYNNEI. The CDR3 sequence: CASSERGINPNLNTGELFF. The CDR3 nucleotides read TGTGCCAGCAGTGAGAGGGGGATAAATCCCAACCTTAACACCGGGGAGCTGTTTTTT.

A few counts support this clonotype. The gene calls are TRBV5-1 and TRBJ2-7; TRBD1 matches at 8 bases. This CDR3 comprises 16 residues. Germline CDR1 reads SGHRS; CDR2 reads YFSETQ. V lost 0 bases, J lost 6 bases, and 11 bases stayed unmatched. The CDR3 is CASSLEFGARGPEQYF. The CDR3 bases are TGCGCCAGCAGCTTGGAGTTTGGGGCCAGGGGGCCCGAGCAGTACTTC.

The J gene is TRBJ1-3, the V gene TRBV7-6, with unresolved D. The CDR3 is 14 amino acids. Trimming removed 5 bases from V and 0 bases from J, with 8 bases in between. Per germline, CDR1 SGHVS and CDR2 FNYEAQ. As DNA, the CDR3 is TGTGCCAGCAGCGGTGTGGGCTCTGGAAACACCATATATTTT. Amino acid sequence: CASSGVGSGNTIYF.

This clonotype was counted between two and nine times. The V gene is TRBV4-1, the J gene TRBJ1-2, with D unresolved. Trimming shortened V by 5 bases and J by 6 bases, and 13 bases separated the two germline ends. The CDR3 has 13 amino acids. Per germline, CDR1 MGHRA and CDR2 YSYEKL. CDR3 protein: CASSWASGNGYTF. In DNA form, the CDR3 reads TGCGCCAGCAGCTGGGCTAGCGGGAATGGCTACACCTTC.

Only a few counts were recorded for this clonotype. The chain uses TRBV6-1 and TRBJ1-5; D is perhaps TRBD1 (6 bases). Trimming pared 6 bases from V and 4 bases from J, leaving 7 bases between. CDR1 MNHNS and CDR2 SASEGT come from the germline V gene. The CDR3 totals 12 residues. As DNA, the CDR3 is TGTGCCAGCAGAGGGACAAATCAGCCCCAGCATTTT. Its translation: CASRGTNQPQHF.

The chain carries TRBV6-2 or TRBV6-3 and TRBJ2-1, with 8 nucleotides matching TRBD2. J was trimmed by 0 bases and V by 8 bases; bases with no gene match: 6. Germline CDR1 is MNHEY and CDR2 is SVGEGT. The CDR3 has 15 residues. The CDR3 here is CASGYGTSSYNEQFF. In nucleotides, the CDR3 is TGTGCCAGCGGATATGGGACTAGCTCCTACAATGAGCAGTTCTTC.

This sequence joins TRBV5-4 and TRBJ2-6; no clear D. The CDR3 extends over 18 amino acids. Deletions cut 5 bases from V and 0 bases from J, with 18 bases between. Germline CDR1 is SGHNT and CDR2 is YYREEE (reference sequence). CDR3 nucleotide sequence: TGTGCCAGCAGTTTTCGACCGTCTGGAACCTCTGGGGCCAACGTCCTGACTTTC. It is translated as CASSFRPSGTSGANVLTF.

The CDR3 sequence: CASSYSYSNTGELFF. The CDR3 DNA reads as TGTGCCAGCAGCTACAGCTACTCGAACACCGGGGAGCTGTTTTTT. V usage is TRBV7-3 and J usage is TRBJ2-2; D call uncertain. The CDR3 runs to 15 residues. Germline V gene sequence: CDR1 SGHTA, CDR2 FQGTGA. Trimming left V 4 bases short and J 0 bases short, with 9 bases between. The full variable domain, completed using reference TRBV7-3 and TRBJ2-2, is GAGVSQTPSNKVTEKGKYVELRCDPISGHTALYWYRQSLGQGPEFLIYFQGTGAADDSGLPNDRFFAVRPEGSVSTLKIQRTERGDSAVYLCASSYSYSNTGELFFGEGSRLTVL.

This clonotype was recorded a few times. CDR3 nucleotides: TGTGCCAGCAGTTCCTCCCTGGGTAGGGACGGCTCCTACGAGCAGTACGTC. Its translation: CASSSSLGRDGSYEQYV. V usage is TRBV28 and J usage is TRBJ2-7; perhaps D is TRBD1 or TRBD2 (5 bases each). With 4 bases removed from V and 0 bases from J, the gap between germline ends came to 19 bases. This CDR3 has 17 amino acids. In germline, CDR1 is MDHEN, CDR2 SYDVKM.

This chain's CDR3 is CASSLAGSKHSEQYF. CDR3 DNA: TGCGCCAGCAGCTTGGCCGGGTCCAAACATAGCGAGCAGTACTTC. The chain employs TRBV5-1 and TRBJ2-7, with D unclear. V lost 0 bases and J lost 6, with 16 bases in between. Germline V gene sequence: CDR1 SGHRS, CDR2 YFSETQ. The CDR3 is 15 residues long.

The chain carries TRBV4-3 and TRBJ1-1; no definite D call. This CDR3 contains 17 residues. With 1 base removed from V and 0 bases from J, the gap between germline ends came to 15 bases. Germline V gene data show CDR1 as LGHNA and CDR2 as YSLEER. DNA for the CDR3: TGCGCCAGCAGCCAAGGGCACGGCAGACCAATGAACACTGAAGCTTTCTTT. This codes for CASSQGHGRPMNTEAFF.

This chain joins TRBV6-2 or TRBV6-3 and TRBJ2-3; D not certain. Germline CDR1 and CDR2: MNHEY and SVGEGT. The CDR3 is 15 residues long. Between the trimmed V and J ends, which lost 0 bases and 1 base, there was a span of 8 bases. The CDR3 DNA reads as TGTGCCAGCAGTTACTCGAAGGCAGGCACAGATACGCAGTATTTT. This gives the protein CASSYSKAGTDTQYF.

The chain links TRBV5-1 to TRBJ2-3; 11 bases line up with TRBD1. Losses at the gene ends were 3 bases for V and 5 bases for J; bases not matched to a gene: 11. This CDR3 is 17 amino acids long. CDR1 is SGHRS, CDR2 YFSETQ, per germline. CDR3 sequence (DNA): TGCGCCAGCAGCTCACGAGGACAGGGGGCGCGGGGAGATACGCAGTATTTT. This gives the protein CASSSRGQGARGDTQYF.

This clonotype showed up many times. The chain recombines TRBV7-9 with TRBJ2-2; no clear D gene. The CDR3 consists of 11 residues. CDR1 and CDR2 (germline): SEHNR, FQNEAQ (reference sequence). Trimming took off 1 base at V and 8 bases at J, with 2 bases between the two ends. The DNA of the CDR3 is TGTGCCAGCAGCTTAGAAGGGGAGCTGTTTTTT. Translation: CASSLEGELFF.

V is TRBV9 and J is TRBJ2-1; D perhaps matches TRBD2 (5 bases). The CDR3 extends over 14 amino acids. Germline V gene sequence: CDR1 SGDLS, CDR2 YYNGEE. Trimming removed 7 bases at V and 0 bases at J, with 11 bases between. CDR3 sequence (DNA): TGTGCCAGCTCCGGCGGGCCCTCCTACAATGAGCAGTTCTTC. Translation gives CASSGGPSYNEQFF.